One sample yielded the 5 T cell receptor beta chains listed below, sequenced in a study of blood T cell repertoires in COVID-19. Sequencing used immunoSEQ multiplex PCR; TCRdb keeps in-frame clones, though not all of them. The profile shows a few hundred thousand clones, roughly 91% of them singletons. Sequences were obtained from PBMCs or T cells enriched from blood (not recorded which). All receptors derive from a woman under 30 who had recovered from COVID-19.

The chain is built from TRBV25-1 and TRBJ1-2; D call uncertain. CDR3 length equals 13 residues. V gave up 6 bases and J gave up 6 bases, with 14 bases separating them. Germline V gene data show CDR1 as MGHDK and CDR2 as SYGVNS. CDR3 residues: CASSPRRWHGYTF. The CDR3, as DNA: TGTGCCAGCAGCCCAAGGAGGTGGCATGGCTACACCTTC.

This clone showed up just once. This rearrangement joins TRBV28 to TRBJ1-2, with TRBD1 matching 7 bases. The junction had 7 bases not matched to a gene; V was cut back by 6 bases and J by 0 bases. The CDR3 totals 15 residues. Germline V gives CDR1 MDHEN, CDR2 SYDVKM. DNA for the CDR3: TGTGCCAGCAGCTTAGGGACAGAGGCTAACTATGGCTACACCTTC. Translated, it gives CASSLGTEANYGYTF.

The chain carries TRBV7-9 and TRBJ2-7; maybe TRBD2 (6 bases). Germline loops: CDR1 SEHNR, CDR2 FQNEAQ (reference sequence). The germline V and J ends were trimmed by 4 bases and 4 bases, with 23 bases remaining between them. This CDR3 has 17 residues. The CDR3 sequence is CASSYGGRTEVGYEQYF. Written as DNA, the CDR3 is TGTGCCAGCAGCTACGGAGGGCGGACCGAAGTAGGTTACGAGCAGTACTTC.

The CDR3 DNA reads as TGCGCCAGCAGCTTAAAGCAGGGGGCTTTCACTGAAGCTTTCTTT. As protein: CASSLKQGAFTEAFF. The chain has TRBV5-1 and TRBJ1-1, with 8 bases identical to TRBD1. Germline CDR1 and CDR2: SGHRS and YFSETQ. This CDR3 is 15 amino acids long. The trim removed 2 bases at V and 4 bases at J, leaving 7 bases unmatched.

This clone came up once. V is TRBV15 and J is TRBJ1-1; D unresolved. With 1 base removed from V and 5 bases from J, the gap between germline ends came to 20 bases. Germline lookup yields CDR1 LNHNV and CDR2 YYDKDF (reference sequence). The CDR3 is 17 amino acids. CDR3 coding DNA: TGTGCCACCAGCAGAGTGAGCATTCCGAATCCCAGGACTGAAGCTTTCTTT. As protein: CATSRVSIPNPRTEAFF.